This T cell receptor beta chain was recorded in a study of cytomegalovirus exposure and HLA in healthy donors. Points from the study as a whole: Some public TCRs appeared in many individuals, while most sequences were rare.

Worth noting for this clone: Antigen specificity is unknown.

Primers: 60 Vbeta forward and 13 Jbeta reverse. The method was immunoSEQ multiplex PCR; TCRdb's version includes in-frame clones alone and lacks a portion of them. The sample has about 160,000 clones, about four fifths seen once. The clonotype comes from a man aged 50-59 years in good health and CMV-seropositive. The source material was PBMCs.

The CDR3, as DNA: TGTGCCAGCAGCTTAGGGTCTGTTCTCGGGGAGCAGTTCTTC. It specifies CASSLGSVLGEQFF. The V and J genes are TRBV11-3 and TRBJ2-1; D uncertain. CDR1 SGHNT and CDR2 YENEEA come from the germline V gene. Deletions cut 1 base from V and 10 bases from J, with 14 bases between. There are 14 residues in the CDR3.